This T cell receptor beta chain stems from a study of T-cell reconstitution after alpha-beta-depleted transplantation in children. Study-wide results and limits: It was surviving recipient T cells and thymic progenitors that gave some patients high TCRbeta diversity at day 60. Approximately two months post-transplant, alpha-beta T cells reportedly originated from several hundred expanded graft clones. One year after transplant, T-cell counts and diversity came mostly from newly produced T cells.

The library targeted TCRbeta and was prepared with unique molecular identifiers. TCRdb re-analysed the PCR reads in MiXCR, keeping a single row per CDR3 protein. The sample carries fewer than 700,000 distinct CDR3 sequences, 10% to 15% recorded once. Trimming pared 0 bases from V and 5 bases from J, leaving 8 bases between. This CDR3 comprises 15 residues. The V gene's germline CDR1 is MNHEY and CDR2 SVGAGI. This clonotype was picked up a small number of times. What it recognizes is unknown. This receptor was taken from a male patient younger than 18 who had a stem cell transplant for acute myeloid leukemia, so the T cells may come from the graft donor. The chain is built from TRBV6-5 and TRBJ1-6, with D possibly TRBD1 on 5 matching bases. Sequences were derived from PBMCs, mostly from graft donor cells, sampled 360 days after TCRalphabeta/CD19-depleted stem cell transplant. CDR3: CASSYSRGHNSPLHF. The CDR3 DNA reads TGTGCCAGCAGTTACTCAAGGGGACATAATTCACCCCTCCACTTT.